This T cell receptor (beta chain) derives from a study of OX40 agonist ivuxolimab in advanced cancers. Study details: Allowance was made for prior anti-PD-1, anti-PD-L1 or anti-CTLA-4 therapy, and roughly 40% had some.

The assay was immunoSEQ multiplex PCR, and TCRdb's table has in-frame clones only and misses some. The sample carries about 38,000 clones, 80% to 90% recorded once. The CDR3 consists of 12 residues. Trimming left V 6 bases short and J 6 bases short, with 9 bases between. Looked up from germline, CDR1 is SNHLY and CDR2 is FYNNEI. This specimen was CD4+ or CD8+ T cells sorted from blood, taken in a trial of the OX40 agonist ivuxolimab. This receptor was identified in an adult with an advanced solid tumor such as melanoma, head and neck, liver or kidney cancer. V usage is TRBV2 and J usage is TRBJ2-1; D tentatively fits TRBD1 or TRBD2 (5 bases each). CDR3 in DNA: TGTGCCAGCAGATTTGGGGGCAATGAGCAGTTCTTC. This codes for CASRFGGNEQFF.